Many counts were recorded for the clone carrying this TCR beta chain. Its specificity is not known. The sample originates from a study of Graves' ophthalmopathy and Graves' hyperthyroidism. The wider study: Peripheral blood was obtained at first diagnosis, ahead of any treatment. Whole-study findings and limits: Appearing in blood as well were most expanded thyroid clonotypes above 0.001 frequency.

RNA served as the template for amplifying TCR beta CDR3 regions. The first round was an RT-PCR with HTBI primers, and the second round was a multiplex PCR. In TCRdb, the multiplex PCR reads were re-called with MiXCR into one record per CDR3 protein. The table has about 220,000 distinct CDR3 sequences, 20% to 25% seen once; the top ten hold roughly 44%. V lost 6 bases, J lost 7 bases, and 10 bases lay in between. CDR3 size: 13 residues. The rearrangement uses TRBV12-3 or TRBV12-4 and TRBJ1-6; possible D gene TRBD1, 6 bases. The origin of this receptor is a woman aged 45-60 years with Graves' ophthalmopathy. What was sequenced was peripheral blood. The CDR3 here is CASRTTGNSPLHF. CDR3 nucleotides: TGTGCCAGCAGGACAACAGGGAATTCACCCCTCCACTTT.